This T cell receptor beta chain was captured by sequencing in a study of Ad26.COV2.S vaccination and SARS-CoV-2 variants (dated by TCRdb to about 2021). Context from the whole study: Donors in the vaccine arm were drawn from COV1001, a phase I-IIa trial of Ad26.COV2.S in healthy adults that was multicentre, randomized, double-blind and placebo-controlled. Sequencing of the TCRbeta repertoire served to evaluate the specificity and breadth of SARS-CoV-2-reactive T cell receptors following Ad26.COV2.S vaccination. The TCR-sequenced set comprised around 30 samples: 19 Ad26.COV2.S vaccine recipients, 5 placebo recipients and 8 SARS-CoV-2 convalescent individuals. Participants in the trial were split at random into five groups of five each, receiving low-dose or high-dose Ad26.COV2.S once or twice, or else placebo on both occasions. Throughout the experiments and outcome assessment, investigators stayed blinded to trial group allocation. Dosing of Ad26.COV2.S was intramuscular, at either 5x10^10 or 1x10^11 viral particles, delivered as one shot or as two shots spaced 56 days apart. Results the study describes overall, beyond this receptor: Substantial breadth of spike-specific CD8+ and CD4+ T cell responses was reported after vaccination. The authors noted that the TCR breadth and depth analyses may have underestimated total T cell responses. Spike-specific TCR breadth was higher in Ad26.COV2.S recipients than in placebo recipients (P = 0.0014). The study lacked the statistical power to compare responses across vaccine doses or regimens. Non-spike TCR breadth was comparable between vaccine and placebo recipients, consistent with the vaccine containing only spike.

In the germline V gene, CDR1 corresponds to KGHSH and CDR2 to LQKENI. V loses 4 bases, J loses 1 base, and the germline ends lie 7 bases apart. The CDR3 spans 13 residues, from the cysteine through the phenylalanine. The sequence is cut down to CDR3 DNA, 39 bases in frame from base 1. This clone was detected once. What antigen it recognizes has not been identified. No clone much larger than this one lies a single base away; base qualities are absent. Interpreted using the paper, the treatment or condition label stands for: around 19 received Ad26.COV2.S at low or high dose, single or two shots; a few received placebo; per-sample allocation not given. Repertoires of vaccine and placebo recipients were sequenced from samples taken on day 63 after the first injection. In Cohort 1b, around 23 adults aged 18-55 years were enrolled at a single site in Boston, USA, between 29 July and 7 August 2020. Ad26.COV2.S was a replication-incompetent adenovirus type 26 vector that expressed a prefusion-stabilized SARS-CoV-2 spike protein derived from the original Wuhan strain.

The immunoSEQ Assay was used to sequence TCRbeta CDR3 regions. After extraction, genomic DNA underwent amplification by bias-controlled multiplex PCR, followed by high-throughput sequencing. For the original study's pipeline: To quantify the absolute abundance of every unique TCRbeta CDR3 region, sequences were collapsed and filtered. T cell fraction was estimated by normalizing TCRbeta template counts to usable DNA, with usable DNA measured through amplification of reference genes found in all nucleated cells. Repertoire TCRs were annotated as SARS-CoV-2-specific when V gene, CDR3 amino acid sequence and J gene were exactly matched to a known reactive TCR set. MIRA supplied the reference SARS-CoV-2 TCR set, which was filtered for enrichment in COVID-19-positive ImmuneCODE repertoires so that public or cross-reactive TCRs were removed. Drawing on the MIRA antigens, annotated TCRs were analysed further at the level of specific ORF or position within ORF. Depth was the summed frequency of annotated unique rearrangements, while breadth was defined as annotated unique rearrangements over total unique productive rearrangements. Two-sided Wilcoxon rank-sum tests were used to compare TCR breadth between groups. TCRdb provides this immuneACCESS table in a form limited to in-frame rearrangements. Some clones are lacking; in checked studies, under half of them reflect an unresolved V gene, and why the rest are absent is not known. D and trimming were read from the DNA, whereas the V and J calls and clone size are those reported in that table. This sample is represented by hundreds of thousands of clones; more than 80% of them were singletons. Around 1.5% of the sample is held by the ten biggest clonotypes.

The sequences come from peripheral blood, collected in a trial of Ad26.COV2.S vaccine versus placebo. The sequence is built from TRBV18 and TRBJ1-1; a tentative D call is TRBD1 (5 bases match). The TCR sequence derives from a person between 18 and 59 years old who received the Ad26.COV2.S COVID-19 vaccine or a placebo. The nucleotide sequence reads TGTGCCAGCTCACAGGGGCGGAACACTGAAGCTTTCTTT. Its product reads: CASSQGRNTEAFF.